Below, one T cell receptor (beta chain) is given with its context. This sample stems from a study of blood T cell repertoires in COVID-19. Per germline, CDR1 LGHDT and CDR2 YNNKEL (reference sequence). After removal of 4 bases from V and 2 bases from J, the junction contained 4 bases not matched to a gene. The CDR3 sequence is 15 residues long. In the original analysis: Estimated nucleated cell counts came from reference gene primer amplification. Method: immunoSEQ multiplex PCR; TCRdb's copy keeps in-frame clones and lacks some. V, J and clone size are taken as reported in that table, and D and trimming were inferred from the DNA itself. Of about 180,000 clones in the sample, around 77% are singletons; the top ten hold about 6.5%.

This sequence joins TRBV3-1 (or the pseudogene TRBV3-2) and TRBJ2-3; 9 positions match TRBD2. The receptor comes from a man in his 70s with active or convalescent COVID-19. Sequencing used peripheral blood. CDR3 coding DNA: TGTGCCAGCAGCCTACTAGCGGGTTCCACAGATACGCAGTATTTT. Protein: CASSLLAGSTDTQYF.